This T cell receptor (beta chain) was documented in a study of tumor-infiltrating lymphocytes in primary liver carcinoma. The template, roughly 550 ng total RNA, yielded TCR beta cDNA made with a constant-region primer. A slightly modified ARM-PCR protocol with three nested multiplex PCR rounds produced these TCR beta libraries. Using its own MiXCR run on the multiplex PCR reads, TCRdb lists one record per CDR3 protein. The data show roughly 45,000 distinct CDR3 sequences, less than 85% seen once. Taking about 18-30 mg of unsorted bulk tissue, the authors co-extracted RNA and DNA. The patients carried chronic HBV infection and had received no treatment. What was sequenced was liver tumor tissue from sampling region 5. Subset: tumor region T5, tumor centre. The origin of this receptor is a man aged 40-49 years with primary liver carcinoma and hepatitis B virus infection.

CDR3 sequence (DNA): TGTGTCAGTAGCTCGTCCGGTGGGGGGCCCTACAATGAGCAGTTCTTC. Translating gives CVSSSSGGGPYNEQFF. The chain links TRBV11-2 to TRBJ2-1, with D tentatively TRBD1 or TRBD2 (6 bases each). The CDR3 runs to 16 residues. Germline V gene data show CDR1 as SGHAT and CDR2 as FQNNGV.